These 22 T cell receptor beta chains came from one sample sequenced in a study of graft-versus-host responses after intestinal transplantation. TCRdb's copy holds only in-frame clones and misses some; the assay was immunoSEQ multiplex PCR. The repertoire holds about 89,000 clones, around 90% seen once, with 0.3% to 0.35% in the top ten. No antigen is known for these receptors. Here the sequenced sample was unstimulated CD4+ T cells sorted from spleen or lymph node cells, taken before intestinal transplant. These receptors came from a human donor who received an intestinal transplant.

This sequence joins TRBV6-5 and TRBJ1-1; 9 positions agree with TRBD1. The CDR3 runs 14 residues. With 7 bases clipped from V and 0 bases from J, the junction kept 3 bases outside the gene matches. Per the germline V gene, CDR1 is MNHEY and CDR2 is SVGAGI. The CDR3 DNA sequence: TGTGCCAGCAATCGGGACAGGGTGAACACTGAAGCTTTCTTT. This sequence encodes CASNRDRVNTEAFF.

The chain links TRBV6-5 to TRBJ1-5; TRBD1 matches at 8 bases. Germline V gives CDR1 MNHEY, CDR2 SVGAGI. The CDR3 runs to 14 residues. Trimming cost V 6 bases and J 5 bases; bases outside gene matches: 6. The CDR3 loop reads CASRRQGRDQPQHF. The CDR3 DNA follows: TGTGCCAGCAGGCGACAGGGGAGGGATCAGCCCCAGCATTTT.

The J gene is TRBJ2-2, the V gene TRBV5-1, with 9 bases lining up with TRBD1. Losses at the gene ends were 1 base for V and 9 bases for J; bases not matched to a gene: 4. Germline V gives CDR1 SGHRS, CDR2 YFSETQ. This CDR3 has 14 residues. The CDR3 nucleotides are TGCGCCAGCAGCTTGTTGGACAGGGGAAGGGAGCTGTTTTTT. This sequence encodes CASSLLDRGRELFF.

J is TRBJ2-2 and V is TRBV15; D is perhaps TRBD1 or TRBD2 (5 bases each). CDR3 length equals 15 residues. V was pared by 1 base and J by 5 bases, with 11 bases between. Germline V gene lookup returns CDR1 LNHNV and CDR2 YYDKDF (reference sequence). CDR3 in DNA: TGTGCCACCAGCAGAGGGCAGGGAGTTACCGGGGAGCTGTTTTTT. This encodes CATSRGQGVTGELFF.

This clone was counted only a few times. Here the CDR3 DNA reads TGTGCCAGCAGCTTGGCCGGACAGAAACACTACAATGAGCAGTTCTTC. This gives the protein CASSLAGQKHYNEQFF. The chain links TRBV5-4 to TRBJ2-1, with a tentative D call TRBD1 (6 bases). V was trimmed by 0 bases and J by 3 bases, leaving 13 bases between them. Germline V gene sequence: CDR1 SGHNT, CDR2 YYREEE (reference sequence). The CDR3 has 16 residues.

DNA for the CDR3: TGTGCCAGCAGCGCAAACAGACAGGGGGCGAGGAACACTGAAGCTTTCTTT. Translation: CASSANRQGARNTEAFF. The genes are TRBV5-5 and TRBJ1-1, with 10 bases aligning to TRBD1. This CDR3 is 17 amino acids long. V was clipped by 4 bases and J by 1 base; unmatched bases: 10. From germline, CDR1 is SGHKS and CDR2 YYEKEE (reference sequence).

The V and J genes are TRBV19 and TRBJ2-2; possibly TRBD1 for D (6 bases). Germline V CDR1 and CDR2: LNHDA, SQIVND (reference sequence). This CDR3 has 17 amino acids. The ends were cut back, 3 bases at V and 6 bases at J, with 20 bases in the middle. The CDR3 here is CASSIPTGPLVPGELFF. In DNA form, the CDR3 reads TGTGCCAGTAGTATTCCGACAGGACCCCTGGTACCCGGGGAGCTGTTTTTT.

The rearrangement links TRBV30 to TRBJ1-2; unclear D gene. Germline loops: CDR1 GTSNPN, CDR2 SVGIG (reference sequence). The V gene lost 0 bases and the J gene lost 1 base, with 12 bases spanning the gap. This CDR3 has 15 residues. This chain's CDR3 is CAWSVRRFLNYGYTF. The CDR3 DNA reads TGTGCCTGGAGTGTAAGGAGGTTCCTTAACTATGGCTACACCTTC. Combining the CDR3 with reference TRBV30 and TRBJ1-2 gives the whole variable domain SQTIHQWPATLVQPVGSPLSLECTVEGTSNPNLYWYRQAAGRGLQLLFYSVGIGQISSEVPQNLSASRPQDRQFILSSKKLLLSDSGFYLCAWSVRRFLNYGYTFGSGTRLTVV.

A word on this clone: A junction end diverges from the germline sequence, so it may reflect a read error. The V gene is TRBV7-2, the J gene TRBJ2-3; a weak D match, TRBD2 (6 bases). Germline values: CDR1 SGHTA, CDR2 FQGNSA. CDR3 length: 17 amino acids. CDR3 nucleotide sequence: TGTGCCAGCAGCTTAGATTGGCTAGCGACAAGCACAGATACGCAGTGTTTT. Amino acids: CASSLDWLATSTDTQCF.

The chain links TRBV19 to TRBJ1-2; tentative D call: TRBD1 (6 bases). This CDR3 spans 15 amino acids. V was clipped by 4 bases and J by 8 bases, with 20 bases between them. The germline gives CDR1 LNHDA, CDR2 SQIVND (reference sequence). In DNA form, the CDR3 reads TGTGCCAGTAGTACCATATTTGACAGGCTGTGGGGCTACACCTTC. Translating it yields CASSTIFDRLWGYTF.

The V call is TRBV7-9, the J call TRBJ2-7; 7 bases match TRBD1. The CDR3 contains 19 residues. The V gene end was trimmed by 4 bases and the J gene end by 0 bases; junction bases not matched to a gene: 18. Germline CDR1 reads SEHNR; CDR2 reads FQNEAQ (reference sequence). The CDR3: CASSSSPIRGRGPSYEQYF. CDR3 bases: TGTGCCAGCAGCTCAAGCCCGATTAGGGGGCGCGGACCCTCCTACGAGCAGTACTTC. Drawing the rest from reference TRBV7-9 and TRBJ2-7, the complete variable domain is DTGVSQNPRHKITKRGQNVTFRCDPISEHNRLYWYRQTLGQGPEFLTYFQNEAQLEKSRLLSDRFSAERPKGSFSTLEIQRTEQGDSAMYLCASSSSPIRGRGPSYEQYFGPGTRLTVT.

The V gene is TRBV7-9, the J gene TRBJ2-5; tentative D call: TRBD2 (5 bases). From germline, CDR1 is SEHNR and CDR2 FQNEAQ (reference sequence). V lost 1 base, J lost 2 bases, and 17 bases lay in between. This CDR3 region has 17 residues. The CDR3 nucleotides are TGTGCCAGCAGCTTAGGCTACCCGGGGAGTCCACAAGAGACCCAGTACTTC. This translates into CASSLGYPGSPQETQYF. Filled out from reference TRBV7-9 and TRBJ2-5, the complete variable domain reads DTGVSQNPRHKITKRGQNVTFRCDPISEHNRLYWYRQTLGQGPEFLTYFQNEAQLEKSRLLSDRFSAERPKGSFSTLEIQRTEQGDSAMYLCASSLGYPGSPQETQYFGPGTRLLVL.

This chain connects TRBV5-1 to TRBJ2-5; unclear D gene. V lost 0 bases and J 1 base, leaving 7 bases between the germline ends. This CDR3 contains 14 residues. Germline V lookup: CDR1 SGHRS, CDR2 YFSETQ. The CDR3 sequence is CASSLVGSQETQYF. The CDR3, as DNA: TGCGCCAGCAGCTTGGTAGGTTCCCAAGAGACCCAGTACTTC.

This clone was seen a single time. The rearrangement links TRBV19 to TRBJ1-5, with D maybe TRBD1 (6 bases). V lost 2 bases and J lost 0, with 8 bases in between. Germline loops: CDR1 LNHDA, CDR2 SQIVND (reference sequence). The CDR3 runs 15 residues. The CDR3 region is CASSIRGGSNQPQHF. CDR3 nucleotide sequence: TGTGCCAGTAGTATAAGGGGGGGTAGCAATCAGCCCCAGCATTTT.

The rearrangement joins TRBV6-5 to TRBJ2-7; TRBD2 agrees at 12 bases. CDR1 is MNHEY, CDR2 SVGAGI, per germline. The ends lost 6 bases at V and 6 bases at J; junction bases unmatched: 9. This CDR3 is 15 amino acids long. The CDR3 coding sequence is TGTGCCAGCAGCCGAGGGCTAGCGGGAGGGCCCGAGCAGTACTTC. This codes for CASSRGLAGGPEQYF.

CDR3 sequence (DNA): TGTGCCAGCAGCAAAGTAACAGGGGGTGGAAATGAGCAGTTCTTC. Protein: CASSKVTGGGNEQFF. The J gene is TRBJ2-1, the V gene TRBV21-1; TRBD1 is the table's D call, not checked against the DNA. TRBV21-1 is a recognized pseudogene. CDR3 length: 15 amino acids.

CDR3 in amino acids: CASSTGTSNGNEQFF. As DNA, the CDR3 is TGTGCCAGTAGCACCGGGACTAGCAACGGGAATGAGCAGTTCTTC. This chain links TRBV19 with TRBJ2-1; 9 bases fit TRBD2. Per germline, CDR1 LNHDA and CDR2 SQIVND (reference sequence). The CDR3 is made up of 15 amino acids. With V trimmed by 6 bases and J by 7 bases, 10 bases remained unmatched.

The gene calls are TRBV2 and TRBJ2-7; D remains ambiguous. V was shortened by 7 bases and J by 3 bases, with 10 bases between the two germline ends. This CDR3 has 12 residues. Germline V gene sequence: CDR1 SNHLY, CDR2 FYNNEI. CDR3 coding DNA: TGTGCCAGCAAGGGCCCCGACTACGAGCAGTACTTC. As protein: CASKGPDYEQYF. Filled out from reference TRBV2 and TRBJ2-7, the complete variable domain reads EPEVTQTPSHQVTQMGQEVILRCVPISNHLYFYWYRQILGQKVEFLVSFYNNEISEKSEIFDDQFSVERPDGSNFTLKIRSTKLEDSAMYFCASKGPDYEQYFGPGTRLTVT.

The chain is built from TRBV5-4 and TRBJ2-1; the D gene is possibly TRBD1 (6 bases). This CDR3 spans 14 amino acids. V gave up 5 bases and J gave up 7 bases, with 16 bases separating them. Germline values: CDR1 SGHNT, CDR2 YYREEE (reference sequence). The CDR3 here is CASRIQGILNEQFF. As DNA, the CDR3 is TGTGCCAGCAGGATACAGGGTATCCTAAATGAGCAGTTCTTC.

The rearrangement joins TRBV7-9 to TRBJ2-1; tentative D call: TRBD1 (5 bases). CDR1 SEHNR and CDR2 FQNEAQ come from the germline V gene (reference sequence). V lost 5 bases, J lost 0 bases, and 17 bases lay in between. This CDR3 is built from 17 residues. The CDR3 sequence: CASSLLMGLSSYNEQFF. The CDR3 region has the DNA TGTGCCAGCAGCCTCCTGATGGGGCTGAGCTCCTACAATGAGCAGTTCTTC.

This clone was observed a single time. The CDR3 is CATSSPRGWADTDTQYF. The DNA of the CDR3 is TGTGCCACCAGCAGCCCCAGAGGGTGGGCAGACACAGATACGCAGTATTTT. This rearrangement joins TRBV15 to TRBJ2-3; possibly TRBD2 for D (5 bases). Trimming removed 3 bases at V and 2 bases at J, with 18 bases between. The CDR3 totals 17 residues. Germline CDR1 and CDR2: LNHNV and YYDKDF (reference sequence).

V and J are TRBV4-1 and TRBJ1-5; D remains unclear. Per germline, CDR1 MGHRA and CDR2 YSYEKL. CDR3 length: 15 residues. Trimming shortened V by 0 bases and J by 7 bases, and 13 bases separated the two germline ends. CDR3 residues: CASSQDPNGGQPQHF. CDR3 DNA sequence: TGCGCCAGCAGCCAAGATCCTAACGGCGGGCAGCCCCAGCATTTT.